This TCR beta chain was captured in a study of cytomegalovirus exposure and HLA in healthy donors. Study observations and caveats: A later analysis reported that several of the most significant clusters appeared to be linked to common viral pathogens, among them Epstein-Barr virus. Certain sequence variants were highly shared and formed a cluster, and this cluster was likely a sequencing artifact. The analysis excluded some indistinguishable V segments, including TRBV6-2 and TRBV6-3.

V lost 3 bases and J lost 4; bases outside the gene matches: 8. CDR1 and CDR2 (germline): MGHDK, SYGVNS. The CDR3 loop spans 16 amino acids. PCR primers comprised 60 Vbeta and 13 Jbeta primers. Here immunoSEQ multiplex PCR was the method, and the copy in TCRdb shows in-frame clones only, minus some. The sample records about 130,000 clones, 60% to 80% being singletons. Turning to this clone: Its target is unknown.

This clonotype was obtained from a male donor in good health and CMV-seronegative. The sample comprised PBMCs. The chain is built from TRBV25-1 and TRBJ2-1; 8 bases are a match to TRBD2. CDR3 in amino acids: CASSDLGGGRYNEQFF. Written as DNA, the CDR3 is TGTGCCAGCAGTGACCTAGGCGGGGGGCGGTACAATGAGCAGTTCTTC.